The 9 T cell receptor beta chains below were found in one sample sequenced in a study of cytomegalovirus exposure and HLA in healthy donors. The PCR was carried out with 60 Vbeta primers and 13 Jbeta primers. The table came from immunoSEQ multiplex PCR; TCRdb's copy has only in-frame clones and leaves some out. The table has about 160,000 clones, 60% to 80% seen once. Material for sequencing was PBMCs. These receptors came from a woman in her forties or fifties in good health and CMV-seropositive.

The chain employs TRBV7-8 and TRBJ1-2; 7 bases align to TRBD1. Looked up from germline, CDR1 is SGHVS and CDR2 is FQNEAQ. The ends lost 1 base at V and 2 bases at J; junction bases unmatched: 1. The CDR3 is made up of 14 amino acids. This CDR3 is CASSLETGNYGYTF. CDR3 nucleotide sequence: TGTGCCAGCAGCTTAGAGACAGGGAACTATGGCTACACCTTC. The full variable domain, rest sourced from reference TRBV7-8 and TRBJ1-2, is GAGVSQSPRYKVAKRGQDVALRCDPISGHVSLFWYQQALGQGPEFLTYFQNEAQLDKSGLPSDRFFAERPEGSVSTLKIQRTQQEDSAVYLCASSLETGNYGYTFGSGTRLTVV.

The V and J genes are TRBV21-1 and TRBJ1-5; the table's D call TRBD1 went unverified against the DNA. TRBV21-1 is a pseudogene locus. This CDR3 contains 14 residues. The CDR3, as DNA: TGTGCCAGCAGCAAGGAGGGGGCGACTCAGCCCCAGCATTTT. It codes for CASSKEGATQPQHF.

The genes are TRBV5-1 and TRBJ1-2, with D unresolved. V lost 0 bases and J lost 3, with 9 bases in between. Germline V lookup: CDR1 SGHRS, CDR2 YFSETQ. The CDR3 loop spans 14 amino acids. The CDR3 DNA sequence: TGCGCCAGCAGCTTGGCCGGGAGCGACTATGGCTACACCTTC. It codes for CASSLAGSDYGYTF.

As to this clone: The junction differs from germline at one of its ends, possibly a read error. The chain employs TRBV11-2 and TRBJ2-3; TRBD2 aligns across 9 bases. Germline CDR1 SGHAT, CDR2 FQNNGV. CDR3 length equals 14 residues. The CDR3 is CASSLGPAGGLLDF. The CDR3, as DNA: TGTGCCAGCAGCTTAGGCCCAGCGGGGGGTCTCTTGGATTTT.

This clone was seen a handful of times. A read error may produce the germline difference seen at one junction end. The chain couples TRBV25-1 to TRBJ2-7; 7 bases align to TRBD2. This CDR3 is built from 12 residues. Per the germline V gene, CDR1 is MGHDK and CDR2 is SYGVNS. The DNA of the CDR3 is TGTGCCAGCAGTGAACCCGGGACTATCCCTTTGTTC. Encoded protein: CASSEPGTIPLF.

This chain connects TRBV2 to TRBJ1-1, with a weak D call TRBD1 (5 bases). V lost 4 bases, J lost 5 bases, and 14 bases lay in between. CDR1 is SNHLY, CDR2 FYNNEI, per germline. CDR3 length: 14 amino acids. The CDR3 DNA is TGTGCCAGCAGTGGGGGGGGGAGCTTTACTGAAGCTTTCTTT. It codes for CASSGGGSFTEAFF.

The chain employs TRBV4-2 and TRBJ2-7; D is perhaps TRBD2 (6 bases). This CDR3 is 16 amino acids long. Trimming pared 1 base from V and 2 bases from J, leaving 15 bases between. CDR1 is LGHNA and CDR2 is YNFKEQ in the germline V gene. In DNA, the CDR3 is TGTGCCAGCAGCCAAGCTGGGACTGAACTTCCCTACGAGCAGTACTTC. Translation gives CASSQAGTELPYEQYF.

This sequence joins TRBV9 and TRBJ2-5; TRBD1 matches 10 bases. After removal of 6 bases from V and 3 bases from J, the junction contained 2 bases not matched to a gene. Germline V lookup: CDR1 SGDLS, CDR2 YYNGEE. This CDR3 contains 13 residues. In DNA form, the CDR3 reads TGTGCCAGCAAAGGGACAGGGGAAGAGACCCAGTACTTC. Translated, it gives CASKGTGEETQYF.

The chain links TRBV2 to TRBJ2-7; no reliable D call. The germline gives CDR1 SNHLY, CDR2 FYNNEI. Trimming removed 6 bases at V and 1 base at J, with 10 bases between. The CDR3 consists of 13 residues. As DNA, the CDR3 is TGTGCCAGCAGGGAGACGGCTTCCTACGAGCAGTACTTC. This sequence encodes CASRETASYEQYF.